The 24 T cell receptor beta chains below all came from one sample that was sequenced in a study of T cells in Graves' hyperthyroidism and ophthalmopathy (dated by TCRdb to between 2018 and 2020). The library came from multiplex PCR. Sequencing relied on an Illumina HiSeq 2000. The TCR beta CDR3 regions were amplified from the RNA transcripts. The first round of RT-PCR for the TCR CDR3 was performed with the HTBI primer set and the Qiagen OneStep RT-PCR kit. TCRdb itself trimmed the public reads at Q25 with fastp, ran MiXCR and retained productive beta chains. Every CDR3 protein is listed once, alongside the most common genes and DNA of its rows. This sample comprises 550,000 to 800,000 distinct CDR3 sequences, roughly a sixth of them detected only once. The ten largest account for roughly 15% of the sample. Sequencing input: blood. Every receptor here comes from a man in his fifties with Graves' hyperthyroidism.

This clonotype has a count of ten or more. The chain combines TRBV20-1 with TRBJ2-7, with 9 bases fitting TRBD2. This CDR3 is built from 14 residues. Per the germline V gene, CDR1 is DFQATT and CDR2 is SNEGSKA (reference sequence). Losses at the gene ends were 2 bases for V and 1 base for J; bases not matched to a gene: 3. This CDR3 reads CSARPLAGSYEQYF. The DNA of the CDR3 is TGCAGTGCTAGACCGCTAGCGGGATCCTACGAGCAGTACTTC.

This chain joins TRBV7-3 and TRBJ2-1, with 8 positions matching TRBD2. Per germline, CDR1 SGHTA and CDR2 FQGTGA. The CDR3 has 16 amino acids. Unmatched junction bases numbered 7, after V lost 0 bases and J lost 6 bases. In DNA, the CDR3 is TGTGCCAGCAGCTTAACAGCTAGCGGGCTTGCCAATGAGCAGTTCTTC. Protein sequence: CASSLTASGLANEQFF.

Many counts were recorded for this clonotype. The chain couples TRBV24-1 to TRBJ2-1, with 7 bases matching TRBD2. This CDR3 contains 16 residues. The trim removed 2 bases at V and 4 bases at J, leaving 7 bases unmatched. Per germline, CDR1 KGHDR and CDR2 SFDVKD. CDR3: CATSDSSGSVYNEQFF. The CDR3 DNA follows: TGTGCCACCAGTGATTCTAGCGGTAGCGTTTACAATGAGCAGTTCTTC.

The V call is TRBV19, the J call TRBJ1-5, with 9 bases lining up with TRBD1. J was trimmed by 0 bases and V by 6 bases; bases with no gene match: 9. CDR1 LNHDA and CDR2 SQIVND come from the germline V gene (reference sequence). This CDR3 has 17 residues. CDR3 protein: CASSTGTGWSSNQPQHF. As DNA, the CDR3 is TGTGCCAGTAGCACCGGGACAGGGTGGTCTAGCAATCAGCCCCAGCATTTT.

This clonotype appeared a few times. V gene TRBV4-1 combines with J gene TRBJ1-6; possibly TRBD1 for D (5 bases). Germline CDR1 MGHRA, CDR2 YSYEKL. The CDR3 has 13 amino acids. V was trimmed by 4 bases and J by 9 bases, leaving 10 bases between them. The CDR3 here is CASSPPRGSPLHF. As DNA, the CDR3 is TGCGCCAGCAGCCCACCTAGGGGTTCACCCCTCCACTTT.

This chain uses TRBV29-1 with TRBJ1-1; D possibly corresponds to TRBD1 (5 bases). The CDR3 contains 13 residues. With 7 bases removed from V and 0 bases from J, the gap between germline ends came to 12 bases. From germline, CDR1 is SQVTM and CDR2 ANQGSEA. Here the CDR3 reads CSGERGLNTEAFF. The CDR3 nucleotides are TGCAGCGGCGAGCGGGGCTTGAACACTGAAGCTTTCTTT. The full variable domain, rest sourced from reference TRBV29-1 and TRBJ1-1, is SAVISQKPSRDICQRGTSLTIQCQVDSQVTMMFWYRQQPGQSLTLIATANQGSEATYESGFVIDKFPISRPNLTFSTLTVSNMSPEDSSIYLCSGERGLNTEAFFGQGTRLTVV.

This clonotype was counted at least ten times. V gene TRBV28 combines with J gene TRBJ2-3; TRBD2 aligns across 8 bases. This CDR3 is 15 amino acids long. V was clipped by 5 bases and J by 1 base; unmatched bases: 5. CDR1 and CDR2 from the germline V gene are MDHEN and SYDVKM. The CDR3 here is CASSAGRARTDTQYF. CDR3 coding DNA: TGTGCCAGCAGTGCCGGGAGGGCCCGCACAGATACGCAGTATTTT.

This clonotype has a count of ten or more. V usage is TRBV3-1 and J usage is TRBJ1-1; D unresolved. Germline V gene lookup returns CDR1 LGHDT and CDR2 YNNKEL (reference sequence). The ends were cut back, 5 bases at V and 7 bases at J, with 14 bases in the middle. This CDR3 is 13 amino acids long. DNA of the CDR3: TGTGCCAGCAGCGAAACTTTTTCGCTTGAAGCTTTCTTT. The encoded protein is CASSETFSLEAFF.

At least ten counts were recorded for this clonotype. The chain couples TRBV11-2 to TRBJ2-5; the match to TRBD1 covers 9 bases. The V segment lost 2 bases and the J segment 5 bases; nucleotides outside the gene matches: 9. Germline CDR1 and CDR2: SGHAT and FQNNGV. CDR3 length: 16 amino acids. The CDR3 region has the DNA TGTGCCAGCAGCTTATCGCGGACAGGGGTGGTGGAGACCCAGTACTTC. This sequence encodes CASSLSRTGVVETQYF.

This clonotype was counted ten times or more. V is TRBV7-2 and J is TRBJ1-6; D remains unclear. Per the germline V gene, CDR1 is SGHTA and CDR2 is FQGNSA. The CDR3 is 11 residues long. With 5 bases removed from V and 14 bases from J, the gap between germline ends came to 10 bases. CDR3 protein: CASSPAFSLHF. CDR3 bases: TGTGCCAGCAGCCCCGCATTCTCCCTCCACTTT.

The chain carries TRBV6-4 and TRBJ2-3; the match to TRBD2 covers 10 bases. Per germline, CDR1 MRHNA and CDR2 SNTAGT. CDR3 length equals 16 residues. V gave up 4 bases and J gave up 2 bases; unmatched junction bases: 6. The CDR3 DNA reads TGTGCCAGCAGTGGGACTAGCGGAGAGTACACAGATACGCAGTATTTT. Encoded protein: CASSGTSGEYTDTQYF.

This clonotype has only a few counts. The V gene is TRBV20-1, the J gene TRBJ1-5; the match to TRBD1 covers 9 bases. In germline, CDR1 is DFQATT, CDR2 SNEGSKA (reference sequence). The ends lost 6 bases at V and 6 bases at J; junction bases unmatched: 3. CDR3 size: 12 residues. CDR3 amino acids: CSATGGTQPQHF. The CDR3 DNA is TGCAGTGCAACAGGGGGCACTCAGCCCCAGCATTTT.

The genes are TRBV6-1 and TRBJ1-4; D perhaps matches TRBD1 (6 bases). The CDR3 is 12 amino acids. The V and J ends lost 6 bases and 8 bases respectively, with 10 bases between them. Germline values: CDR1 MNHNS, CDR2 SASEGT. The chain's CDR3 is CASSDRNEKLFF. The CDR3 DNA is TGTGCCAGCAGCGACAGGAACGAAAAACTGTTTTTT.

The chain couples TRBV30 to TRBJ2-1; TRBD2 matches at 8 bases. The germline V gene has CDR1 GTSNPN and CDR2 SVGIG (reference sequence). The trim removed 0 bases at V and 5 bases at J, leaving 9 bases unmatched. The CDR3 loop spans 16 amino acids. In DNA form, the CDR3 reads TGTGCCTGGAGTGTATTCGGGAGGGCTGGGGACAATGAGCAGTTCTTC. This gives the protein CAWSVFGRAGDNEQFF.

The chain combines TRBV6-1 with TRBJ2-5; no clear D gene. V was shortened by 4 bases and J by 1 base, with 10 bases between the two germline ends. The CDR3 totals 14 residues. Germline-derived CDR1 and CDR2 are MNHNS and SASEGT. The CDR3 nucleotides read TGTGCCAGCAGTGGGGTGGGTCCCCAAGAGACCCAGTACTTC. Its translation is CASSGVGPQETQYF.

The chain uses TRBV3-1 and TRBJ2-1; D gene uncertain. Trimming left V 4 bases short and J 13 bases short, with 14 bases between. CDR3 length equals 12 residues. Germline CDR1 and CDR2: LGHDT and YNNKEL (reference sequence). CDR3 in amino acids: CASSRAETAQFF. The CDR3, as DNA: TGTGCCAGCAGCCGGGCCGAAACAGCCCAGTTCTTC.

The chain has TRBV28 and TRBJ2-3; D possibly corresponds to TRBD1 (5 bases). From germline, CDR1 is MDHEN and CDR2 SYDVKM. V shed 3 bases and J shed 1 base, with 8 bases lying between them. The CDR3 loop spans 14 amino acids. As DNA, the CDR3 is TGTGCCAGCAGTTTTGTGGGGCGCACAGATACGCAGTATTTT. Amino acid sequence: CASSFVGRTDTQYF.

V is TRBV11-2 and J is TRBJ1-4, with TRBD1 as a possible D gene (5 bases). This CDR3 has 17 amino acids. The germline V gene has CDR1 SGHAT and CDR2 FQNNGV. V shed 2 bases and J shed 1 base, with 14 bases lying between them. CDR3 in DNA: TGTGCCAGCAGCTTATGGGGGGGTCTGGGAACTAATGAAAAACTGTTTTTT. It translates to CASSLWGGLGTNEKLFF.

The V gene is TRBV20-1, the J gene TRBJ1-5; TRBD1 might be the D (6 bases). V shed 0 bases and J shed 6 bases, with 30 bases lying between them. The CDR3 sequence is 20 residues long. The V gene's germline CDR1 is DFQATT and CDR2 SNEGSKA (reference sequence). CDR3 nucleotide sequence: TGCAGTGCTAGAGATGGCGAGTCAGGGGAGGCTTTATTACAGGCTCAGCCCCAGCATTTT. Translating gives CSARDGESGEALLQAQPQHF.

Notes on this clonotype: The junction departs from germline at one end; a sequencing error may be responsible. The CDR3 reads CTSSQEIPHHLAESYNEQFF. The CDR3 DNA follows: TGTACCAGCAGCCAAGAAATACCACACCACCTAGCGGAATCCTACAATGAGCAGTTCTTC. This chain connects TRBV11-3 to TRBJ2-1, with TRBD2 matching 7 bases. The CDR3 extends over 20 amino acids. CDR1 and CDR2 (germline): SGHNT, YENEEA.

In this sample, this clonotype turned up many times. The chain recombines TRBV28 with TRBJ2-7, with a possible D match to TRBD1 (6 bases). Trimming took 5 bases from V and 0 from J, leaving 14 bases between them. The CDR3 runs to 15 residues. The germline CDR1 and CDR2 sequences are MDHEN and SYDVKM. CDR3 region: CASSIEQGFSYEQYF. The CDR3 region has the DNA TGTGCCAGCAGTATAGAACAGGGTTTCTCCTACGAGCAGTACTTC.

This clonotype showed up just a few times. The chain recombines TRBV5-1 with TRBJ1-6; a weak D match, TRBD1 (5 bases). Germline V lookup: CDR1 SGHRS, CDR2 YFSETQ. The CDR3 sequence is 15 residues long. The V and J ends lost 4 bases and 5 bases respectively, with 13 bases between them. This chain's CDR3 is CASSVGRPDNSPLHF. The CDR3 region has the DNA TGCGCCAGCAGCGTGGGACGTCCGGATAATTCACCCCTCCACTTT.

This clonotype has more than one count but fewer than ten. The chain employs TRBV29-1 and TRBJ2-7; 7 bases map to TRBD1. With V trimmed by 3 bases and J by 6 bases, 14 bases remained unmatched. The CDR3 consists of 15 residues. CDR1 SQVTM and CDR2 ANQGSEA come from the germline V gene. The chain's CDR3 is CSVEFLLQGSGEQYF. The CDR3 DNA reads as TGCAGCGTTGAGTTCCTACTACAGGGGTCTGGCGAGCAGTACTTC.

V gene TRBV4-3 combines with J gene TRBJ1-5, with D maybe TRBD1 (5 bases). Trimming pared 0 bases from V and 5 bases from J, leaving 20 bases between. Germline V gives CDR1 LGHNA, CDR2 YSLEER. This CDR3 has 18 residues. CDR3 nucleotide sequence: TGCGCCAGCAGCCAAGATTTCGTCCTTGGGGGGGGGTATCAGCCCCAGCATTTT. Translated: CASSQDFVLGGGYQPQHF.